The present T cell receptor (beta chain) was sequenced within a study of T cell responses to AZD1222 COVID-19 vaccine. Study findings and constraints: Seropositive at baseline were only a handful of AZD1222 recipients. Nearly half of spike-specific TCRs reportedly target variant regions that are unmutated in the B.1.351 and B.1.1.7 variants. It was only after the peak T cell response that any repertoires were sampled. Dominant CD4 TCR responses targeted spike regions 160-218 and 743-854.

Profiled with immunoSEQ multiplex PCR; TCRdb holds only in-frame clones, not every one. The table lists 120,000 to 150,000 clones, 88% of them singletons. From germline, CDR1 is SQVTM and CDR2 ANQGSEA. V lost 5 bases, J lost 1 base, and 5 bases lay in between. The CDR3 has 11 residues. On this clone itself: Its antigen is not known.

The sample consisted of peripheral blood, taken 28 days after the second dose of the MenACWY control vaccine. The sequence derives from an adult who received the MenACWY meningococcal vaccine as a control. The chain links TRBV29-1 to TRBJ1-1; D is unresolved. The DNA for the CDR3 is TGCAGCGTTTATGGGAACACTGAAGCTTTCTTT. Encoded protein: CSVYGNTEAFF.